This T cell receptor beta chain was retrieved from a study of blood T cell repertoires in COVID-19. The CDR3 has 15 amino acids. Germline V CDR1 and CDR2: SGHDT, YYEEEE. Trimming shortened V by 4 bases and J by 0 bases, and 11 bases separated the two germline ends. This clone was seen a few times. Measured with immunoSEQ multiplex PCR; TCRdb has only the in-frame clones, and not every one. The profile shows around 50,000 clones, roughly 82% of them singletons. The TCR was taken from a woman aged 55-69 years with acute or convalescent COVID-19. V gene TRBV5-6 combines with J gene TRBJ2-1; D is uncertain. The sample consisted of peripheral blood. The CDR3 reads CASSPSPSSYNEQFF. Here the CDR3 DNA reads TGTGCCAGCAGCCCCTCTCCCAGCTCCTACAATGAGCAGTTCTTC. Drawing the rest from reference TRBV5-6 and TRBJ2-1, the complete variable domain is DAGVTQSPTHLIKTRGQQVTLRCSPKSGHDTVSWYQQALGQGPQFIFQYYEEEERQRGNFPDRFSGHQFPNYSSELNVNALLLGDSALYLCASSPSPSSYNEQFFGPGTRLTVL.